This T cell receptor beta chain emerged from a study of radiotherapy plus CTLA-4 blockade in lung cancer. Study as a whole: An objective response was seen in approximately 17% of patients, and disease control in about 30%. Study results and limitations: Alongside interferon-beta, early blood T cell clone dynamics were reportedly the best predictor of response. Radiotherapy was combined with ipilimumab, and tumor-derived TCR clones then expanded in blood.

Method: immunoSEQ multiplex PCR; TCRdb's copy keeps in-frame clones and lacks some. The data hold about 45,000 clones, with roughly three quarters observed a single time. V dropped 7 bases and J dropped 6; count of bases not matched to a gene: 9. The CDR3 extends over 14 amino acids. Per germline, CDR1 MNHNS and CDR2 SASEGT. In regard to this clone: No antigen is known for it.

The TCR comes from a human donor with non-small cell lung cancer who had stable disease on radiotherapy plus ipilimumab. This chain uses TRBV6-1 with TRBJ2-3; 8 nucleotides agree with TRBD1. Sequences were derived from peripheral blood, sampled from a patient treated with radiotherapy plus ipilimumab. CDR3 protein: CASTPDREGDTQYF. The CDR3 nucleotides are TGTGCCAGCACTCCGGACAGGGAAGGGGATACGCAGTATTTT.